Presented here are 24 T cell receptor beta chains from one specimen sequenced in a study of OX40 agonist ivuxolimab in advanced cancers. Generated by immunoSEQ multiplex PCR, the TCRdb table keeps only in-frame clones and is missing some. Of roughly 50,000 clones in the sample, 89% were seen once. The sample here was CD4+ or CD8+ T cells sorted from blood, taken in a trial of the OX40 agonist ivuxolimab. The receptors come from an adult with an advanced solid tumor such as melanoma, head and neck, liver or kidney cancer.

The genes are TRBV6-1 and TRBJ1-1; weak D call: TRBD1 (5 bases). CDR3 size: 12 residues. The V end was cut by 0 bases, the J end by 11 bases, with 10 bases between. The germline V gene has CDR1 MNHNS and CDR2 SASEGT. In nucleotides, the CDR3 is TGTGCCAGCAGTGAAGCGATGGAGGGGGCTTTCTTT. It translates to CASSEAMEGAFF.

The chain has TRBV4-1 and TRBJ1-5, with D maybe TRBD1 (6 bases). CDR1 is MGHRA, CDR2 YSYEKL, per germline. There are 15 residues in the CDR3. Trimming cost V 4 bases and J 5 bases, with 15 bases left between them. The chain's CDR3 is CASSPLEGGDQPQHF. CDR3 DNA: TGCGCCAGCAGCCCACTGGAAGGGGGGGATCAGCCCCAGCATTTT.

About this clone: The CDR3 end shows no conserved phenylalanine or tryptophan, and so a read error is likely. The DNA of the CDR3 is TGTGCCAGTAGTAGGGGGGAAACTGAAGCTTTCCTT. It is translated as CASSRGETEAFL. The rearrangement uses TRBV19 and TRBJ1-1; D possibly corresponds to TRBD1 (5 bases). The CDR3 extends over 12 amino acids. V lost 4 bases and J 5 bases, leaving 8 bases between the germline ends. Germline assignment: CDR1 LNHDA and CDR2 SQIVND (reference sequence).

The chain recombines TRBV9 with TRBJ2-1, with 12 bases that match TRBD2. Trimming removed 4 bases from V and 5 bases from J; junction bases left unmatched: 4. This CDR3 is 15 amino acids long. The V gene's germline CDR1 is SGDLS and CDR2 YYNGEE. CDR3 nucleotide sequence: TGTGCCAGCAGCCCTCGGACTAGCGGGGACAATGAGCAGTTCTTC. Encoded protein: CASSPRTSGDNEQFF.

The chain is built from TRBV7-2 and TRBJ2-5; weak D call: TRBD1 (6 bases). CDR3 size: 15 residues. Germline loops: CDR1 SGHTA, CDR2 FQGNSA. The V end lost 5 bases, the J end lost 2 bases, and 15 bases lay between the germline ends. In DNA, the CDR3 is TGTGCCAGCAGCCACACAGGGTTTTATCAAGAGACCCAGTACTTC. Protein sequence: CASSHTGFYQETQYF. Complete variable domain (other parts from reference TRBV7-2 and TRBJ2-5): GAGVSQSPSNKVTEKGKDVELRCDPISGHTALYWYRQSLGQGLEFLIYFQGNSAPDKSGLPSDRFSAERTGGSVSTLTIQRTQQEDSAVYLCASSHTGFYQETQYFGPGTRLLVL.

This clone was recorded once. The V and J genes are TRBV5-6 and TRBJ1-2; D possibly corresponds to TRBD1 (5 bases). CDR1 SGHDT and CDR2 YYEEEE come from the germline V gene. V was cut by 1 base and J by 0 bases, with 10 bases left in between. The CDR3 has 15 amino acids. In DNA form, the CDR3 reads TGTGCCAGCAGCTTGAGAGGGGACCCTAACTATGGCTACACCTTC. It translates to CASSLRGDPNYGYTF.

The J gene is TRBJ1-4, the V gene TRBV27; 7 positions agree with TRBD1. The length of the CDR3 is 15 residues. Germline V gene lookup returns CDR1 MNHEY and CDR2 SMNVEV (reference sequence). V was clipped by 6 bases and J by 3 bases; unmatched bases: 7. The CDR3 protein is CASRETGLANEKLFF. For the CDR3, the DNA is TGTGCCAGCAGGGAGACAGGGTTGGCTAATGAAAAACTGTTTTTT.

This chain uses TRBV5-5 with TRBJ2-7; 7 nucleotides agree with TRBD2. CDR3 length: 15 amino acids. Germline loops: CDR1 SGHKS, CDR2 YYEKEE (reference sequence). Trimming took 0 bases from V and 0 from J; bases not matched to a gene: 3. The CDR3 sequence: CASSLGEGPSYEQYF. The CDR3 coding sequence is TGTGCCAGCAGCTTGGGGGAGGGACCCTCCTACGAGCAGTACTTC.

V usage is TRBV6-5 and J usage is TRBJ1-5; TRBD1 agrees at 7 bases. The CDR3 consists of 15 residues. CDR1 and CDR2 (germline): MNHEY, SVGAGI. Germline trimming cut 6 bases from V and 4 bases from J; bases unmatched to any gene: 9. The CDR3 is CASSQGGGSNQPQHF. The DNA of the CDR3 is TGTGCCAGCAGCCAGGGGGGGGGTTCGAATCAGCCCCAGCATTTT.

The V gene is TRBV19, the J gene TRBJ1-1, with D hard to call. The germline V gene has CDR1 LNHDA and CDR2 SQIVND (reference sequence). With 1 base removed from V and 1 base from J, the gap between germline ends came to 4 bases. The CDR3 loop spans 13 amino acids. The CDR3 spells CASSIVENTEAFF. The DNA of the CDR3 is TGTGCCAGTAGTATAGTAGAGAACACTGAAGCTTTCTTT.

This clone has a single count. This chain links TRBV4-2 with TRBJ2-1; D unclear. Germline CDR1 is LGHNA and CDR2 is YNFKEQ. The CDR3 has 11 amino acids. V shed 1 base and J shed 7 bases, with 2 bases lying between them. The DNA for the CDR3 is TGTGCCAGCAGCCAAGGGAATGAGCAGTTCTTC. Protein product: CASSQGNEQFF.

The V call is TRBV9, the J call TRBJ2-7; 8 nucleotides line up with TRBD2. Trimming cost V 7 bases and J 3 bases; bases outside gene matches: 6. The germline V gene encodes CDR1 SGDLS and CDR2 YYNGEE. This CDR3 is built from 13 residues. The CDR3 DNA is TGTGCCAGCGGCCCGGGGGGGAACTACGAGCAGTACTTC. Translating it yields CASGPGGNYEQYF. The full variable domain, with the rest looked up from reference TRBV9 and TRBJ2-7, is DSGVTQTPKHLITATGQRVTLRCSPRSGDLSVYWYQQSLDQGLQFLIQYYNGEERAKGNILERFSAQQFPDLHSELNLSSLELGDSALYFCASGPGGNYEQYFGPGTRLTVT.

The chain has TRBV4-3 and TRBJ2-1; a weak D match, TRBD1 (7 bases). CDR1 is LGHNA and CDR2 is YSLEER in the germline V gene. CDR3 length: 14 residues. V was trimmed by 4 bases and J by 8 bases, leaving 15 bases between them. The CDR3 is CASSRGGGGDEQFF. The CDR3 DNA is TGCGCCAGCAGCCGAGGAGGGGGCGGGGATGAGCAGTTCTTC.

CDR3 DNA sequence: TGTGCCACCAGCAGAGATTCGGCCGACAGGGTCGGCGAGCAGTACTTC. Translation: CATSRDSADRVGEQYF. The chain links TRBV15 to TRBJ2-7, with 7 bases fitting TRBD1. The V gene's germline CDR1 is LNHNV and CDR2 YYDKDF (reference sequence). V lost 0 bases, J lost 6 bases, and 11 bases stayed unmatched. The CDR3 consists of 16 residues. Looking up the rest from reference TRBV15 and TRBJ2-7 gives the full variable domain: DAMVIQNPRYQVTQFGKPVTLSCSQTLNHNVMYWYQQKSSQAPKLLFHYYDKDFNNEADTPDNFQSRRPNTSFCFLDIRSPGLGDTAMYLCATSRDSADRVGEQYFGPGTRLTVT.

This sequence joins TRBV19 and TRBJ2-3; possible D gene TRBD2, 5 bases. The V end lost 1 base, the J end lost 2 bases, and 13 bases lay between the germline ends. Germline CDR1 is LNHDA and CDR2 is SQIVND (reference sequence). This CDR3 spans 16 amino acids. The CDR3 DNA is TGTGCCAGTAGTATAGCGGGGTCTCCCTACACAGATACGCAGTATTTT. Translated, it gives CASSIAGSPYTDTQYF.

A note on this clone: One end of the junction is discordant with germline, which a read error may explain. This sequence joins TRBV20-1 and TRBJ2-7, with D hard to call. Per the germline V gene, CDR1 is DFQATT and CDR2 is SNEGSKA (reference sequence). This CDR3 contains 11 residues. The CDR3 nucleotides read TGCAGTGCTCGAGAGGATTACGAGCAGTACTTC. It translates to CSAREDYEQYF.

About this clone: The sample has other DNA sequences that encode this CDR3 too. This chain links TRBV9 with TRBJ2-7, with D perhaps TRBD2 (6 bases). Between the trimmed V and J ends, which lost 4 bases and 6 bases, there was a span of 11 bases. Germline V gene data show CDR1 as SGDLS and CDR2 as YYNGEE. This CDR3 spans 12 amino acids. The CDR3 nucleotides are TGTGCCAGCAGCTCTTGGGACTTCGAGCAGTACTTC. The encoded protein is CASSSWDFEQYF.

The rearrangement links TRBV11-1 to TRBJ1-2; D possibly corresponds to TRBD1 (6 bases). The germline V and J ends were trimmed by 5 bases and 7 bases, with 14 bases remaining between them. Germline assignment: CDR1 SGHAT and CDR2 FQDESV (reference sequence). The CDR3 sequence is 13 residues long. The CDR3 region has the DNA TGTGCCAGCAGCCTCTCACAGGGTTTTGGCTACACCTTC. Amino acids: CASSLSQGFGYTF. Combining the CDR3 with reference TRBV11-1 and TRBJ1-2 gives the whole variable domain EAEVAQSPRYKITEKSQAVAFWCDPISGHATLYWYRQILGQGPELLVQFQDESVVDDSQLPKDRFSAERLKGVDSTLKIQPAELGDSAMYLCASSLSQGFGYTFGSGTRLTVV.

V gene TRBV4-3 combines with J gene TRBJ2-5, with 10 bases matching TRBD1. Germline V lookup: CDR1 LGHNA, CDR2 YSLEER. V shed 1 base, J shed 3 bases, and the junction held 2 bases outside the gene matches. CDR3 size: 15 residues. The CDR3 DNA follows: TGCGCCAGCAGCCAAGTAGGGACAGGGGAAGAGACCCAGTACTTC. Its protein is CASSQVGTGEETQYF.

This clone is medium-sized (0.01 to 0.1%) in the sample. This chain joins TRBV7-3 and TRBJ2-2; 8 bases agree with TRBD2. From germline, CDR1 is SGHTA and CDR2 FQGTGA. This CDR3 has 15 residues. V dropped 4 bases and J dropped 6; count of bases not matched to a gene: 7. CDR3 in DNA: TGTGCCAGCAGCTCCCTCGGACTAGCTTCCGGGGAGCTGTTTTTT. It codes for CASSSLGLASGELFF.

V gene TRBV11-2 combines with J gene TRBJ2-7; 13 bases match TRBD2. V lost 5 bases to trimming and J lost 7 bases; unmatched junction nucleotides: 14. The CDR3 has 17 residues. Germline V gives CDR1 SGHAT, CDR2 FQNNGV. CDR3 nucleotide sequence: TGTGCCAGCAGCCCAGGGACTAGCGGGGTCCTTACAGGGGAGCAGTACTTC. Residues: CASSPGTSGVLTGEQYF.

The genes are TRBV4-3 and TRBJ2-1; the match to TRBD2 covers 7 bases. Germline trimming cut 0 bases from V and 9 bases from J; bases unmatched to any gene: 8. CDR3 length equals 15 residues. Germline-derived CDR1 and CDR2 are LGHNA and YSLEER. The CDR3 is CASSQDRDYLGEQFF. The CDR3 nucleotides read TGCGCCAGCAGCCAAGATCGGGACTATTTAGGTGAGCAGTTCTTC.

The chain combines TRBV6-1 with TRBJ2-1; D gene ambiguous. Trimming removed 6 bases at V and 3 bases at J, with 6 bases between. The CDR3 contains 12 residues. The germline V gene has CDR1 MNHNS and CDR2 SASEGT. The CDR3, as DNA: TGTGCCAGCAGCCCCTTCTACAATGAGCAGTTCTTC. This gives the protein CASSPFYNEQFF.

V usage is TRBV7-6 and J usage is TRBJ2-2, with D possibly being TRBD1 (6 bases). The CDR3 contains 16 residues. Trimming pared 1 base from V and 5 bases from J, leaving 14 bases between. Germline V gene sequence: CDR1 SGHVS, CDR2 FNYEAQ. The CDR3 region is CASSLGPRGKTGELFF. As DNA, the CDR3 is TGTGCCAGCAGCTTAGGGCCCAGGGGAAAAACCGGGGAGCTGTTTTTT. Based on the CDR3 plus reference TRBV7-6 and TRBJ2-2, the full variable domain is GAGVSQSPRYKVTKRGQDVALRCDPISGHVSLYWYRQALGQGPEFLTYFNYEAQQDKSGLPNDRFSAERPEGSISTLTIQRTEQRDSAMYRCASSLGPRGKTGELFFGEGSRLTVL.